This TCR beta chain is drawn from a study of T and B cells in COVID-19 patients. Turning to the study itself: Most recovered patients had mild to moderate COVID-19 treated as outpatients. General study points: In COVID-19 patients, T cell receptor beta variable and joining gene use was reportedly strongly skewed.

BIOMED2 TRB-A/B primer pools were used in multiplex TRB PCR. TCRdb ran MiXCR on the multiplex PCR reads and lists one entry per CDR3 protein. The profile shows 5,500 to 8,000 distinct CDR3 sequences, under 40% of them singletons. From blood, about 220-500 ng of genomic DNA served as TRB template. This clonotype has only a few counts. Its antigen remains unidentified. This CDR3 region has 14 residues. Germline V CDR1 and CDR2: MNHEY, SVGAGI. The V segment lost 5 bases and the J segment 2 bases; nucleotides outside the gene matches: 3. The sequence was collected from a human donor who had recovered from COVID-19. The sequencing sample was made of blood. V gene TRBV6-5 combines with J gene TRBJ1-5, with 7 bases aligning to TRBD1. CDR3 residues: CASSPGQGNQPQHF. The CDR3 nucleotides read TGTGCCAGCAGTCCCGGACAGGGCAATCAGCCCCAGCATTTT.